Only a few counts were recorded for the clone carrying this T cell receptor (beta chain). This specimen belongs to a study of blood T cells in healthy people across ages. Germline V lookup: CDR1 SQVTM, CDR2 ANQGSEA. V was clipped by 3 bases and J by 6 bases, with 11 bases between them. The CDR3 is 12 amino acids. Primers used in a second PCR of roughly 6 to 11 cycles were a sample-barcoded 5' primer and a J-beta primer mix. All samples yielded 2.5 million or more CDR3-containing paired-end reads. TCRdb called the 5' RACE reads again in MiXCR, with one record for every CDR3 protein. The table has roughly 1,300,000 distinct CDR3 sequences, roughly 60% seen once.

What was sequenced was blood. The sequence came from a man aged 18 to 35 in good health. The chain couples TRBV29-1 to TRBJ1-2; D remains unclear. CDR3 region: CSVDSGLDGYTF. As DNA, the CDR3 is TGCAGCGTTGACAGCGGACTAGATGGCTACACCTTC.